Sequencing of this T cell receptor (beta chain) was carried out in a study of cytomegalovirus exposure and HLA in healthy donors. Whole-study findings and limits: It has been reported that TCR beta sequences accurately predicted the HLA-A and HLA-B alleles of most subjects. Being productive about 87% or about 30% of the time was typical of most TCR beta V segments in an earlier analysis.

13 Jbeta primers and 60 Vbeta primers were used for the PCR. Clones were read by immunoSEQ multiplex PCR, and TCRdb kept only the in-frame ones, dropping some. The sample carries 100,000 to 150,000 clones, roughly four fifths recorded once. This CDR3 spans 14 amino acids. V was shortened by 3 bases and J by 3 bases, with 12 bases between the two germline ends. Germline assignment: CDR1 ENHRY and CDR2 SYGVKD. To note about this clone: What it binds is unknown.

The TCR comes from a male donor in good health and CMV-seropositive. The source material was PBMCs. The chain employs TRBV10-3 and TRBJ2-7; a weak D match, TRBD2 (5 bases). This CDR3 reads CAISERGSFYEQYF. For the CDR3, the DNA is TGTGCCATCAGTGAACGAGGGAGTTTCTACGAGCAGTACTTC.